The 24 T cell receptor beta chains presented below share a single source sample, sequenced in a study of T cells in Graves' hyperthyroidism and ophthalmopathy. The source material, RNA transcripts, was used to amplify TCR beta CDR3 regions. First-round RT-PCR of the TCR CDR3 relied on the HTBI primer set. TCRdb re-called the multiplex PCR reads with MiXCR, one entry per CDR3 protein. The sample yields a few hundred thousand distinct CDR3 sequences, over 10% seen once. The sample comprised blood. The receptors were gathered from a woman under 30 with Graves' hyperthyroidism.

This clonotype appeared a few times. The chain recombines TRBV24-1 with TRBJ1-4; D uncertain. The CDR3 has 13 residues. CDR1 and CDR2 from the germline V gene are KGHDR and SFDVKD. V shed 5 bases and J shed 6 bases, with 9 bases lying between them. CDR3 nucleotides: TGTGCCACCAGTGCGGGAAGGGATGAAAAACTGTTTTTT. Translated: CATSAGRDEKLFF.

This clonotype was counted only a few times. The CDR3 is CASSDMAPYGYTF. CDR3 DNA sequence: TGTGCCAGCAGCGATATGGCCCCCTATGGCTACACCTTC. The chain employs TRBV2 and TRBJ1-2; D is ambiguous. This CDR3 comprises 13 residues. Trimming left V 6 bases short and J 4 bases short, with 12 bases between. Germline V gene data show CDR1 as SNHLY and CDR2 as FYNNEI.

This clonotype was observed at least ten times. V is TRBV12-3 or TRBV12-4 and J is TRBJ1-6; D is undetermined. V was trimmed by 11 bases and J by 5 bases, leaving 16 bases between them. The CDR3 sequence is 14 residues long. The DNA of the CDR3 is TGTGCCCTGCCCGGAGGCCCTAATAATTCACCCCTCCACTTT. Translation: CALPGGPNNSPLHF.

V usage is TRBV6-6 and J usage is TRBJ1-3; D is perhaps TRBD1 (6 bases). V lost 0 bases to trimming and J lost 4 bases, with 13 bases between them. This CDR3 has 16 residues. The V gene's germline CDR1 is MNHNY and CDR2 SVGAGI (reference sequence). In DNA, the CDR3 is TGTGCCAGCAGTTACTCGGCGGGGGGCGCGGGAAACACCATATATTTT. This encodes CASSYSAGGAGNTIYF.

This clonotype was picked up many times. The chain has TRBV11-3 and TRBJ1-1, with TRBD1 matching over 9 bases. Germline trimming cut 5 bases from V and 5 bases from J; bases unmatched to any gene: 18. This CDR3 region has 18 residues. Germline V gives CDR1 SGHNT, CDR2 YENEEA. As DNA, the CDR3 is TGTGCCAGCAGCCCAGGGACAGGGATGACGAGAAGTCGGACTGAAGCTTTCTTT. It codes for CASSPGTGMTRSRTEAFF.

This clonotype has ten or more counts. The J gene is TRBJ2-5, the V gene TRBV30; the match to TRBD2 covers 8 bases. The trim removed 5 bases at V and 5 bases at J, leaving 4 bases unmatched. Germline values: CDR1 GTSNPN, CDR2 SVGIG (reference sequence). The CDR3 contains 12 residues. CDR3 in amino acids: CAWGREGETQYF. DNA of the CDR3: TGTGCCTGGGGACGGGAGGGTGAGACCCAGTACTTC.

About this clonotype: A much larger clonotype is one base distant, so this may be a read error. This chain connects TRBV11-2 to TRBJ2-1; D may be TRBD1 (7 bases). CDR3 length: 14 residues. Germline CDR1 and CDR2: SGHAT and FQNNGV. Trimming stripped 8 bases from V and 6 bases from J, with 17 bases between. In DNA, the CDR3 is TGTGCCAGCGGCCAGTGGGGGGACAGCAATGAGCAGTTCTTC. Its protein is CASGQWGDSNEQFF.

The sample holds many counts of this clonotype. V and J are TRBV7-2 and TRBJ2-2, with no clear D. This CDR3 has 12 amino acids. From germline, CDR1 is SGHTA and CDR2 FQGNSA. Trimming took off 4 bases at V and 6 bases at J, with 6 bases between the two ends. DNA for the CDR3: TGTGCCAGCAGCTCCCCCGCCGGGGAGCTGTTTTTT. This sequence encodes CASSSPAGELFF.

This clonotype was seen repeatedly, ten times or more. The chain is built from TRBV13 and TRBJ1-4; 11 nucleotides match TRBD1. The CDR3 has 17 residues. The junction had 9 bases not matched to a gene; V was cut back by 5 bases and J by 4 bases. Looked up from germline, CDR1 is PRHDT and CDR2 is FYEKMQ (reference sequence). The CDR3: CASSRRTGGRSNEKLFF. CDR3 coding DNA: TGTGCCAGCAGCAGACGGACAGGGGGCAGAAGTAATGAAAAACTGTTTTTT.

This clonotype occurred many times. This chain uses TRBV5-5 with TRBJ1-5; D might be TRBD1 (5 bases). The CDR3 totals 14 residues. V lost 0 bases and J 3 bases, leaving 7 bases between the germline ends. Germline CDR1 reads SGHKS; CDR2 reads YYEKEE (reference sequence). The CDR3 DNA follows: TGTGCCAGCAGCTTGGTGACAGACAATCAGCCCCAGCATTTT. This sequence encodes CASSLVTDNQPQHF.

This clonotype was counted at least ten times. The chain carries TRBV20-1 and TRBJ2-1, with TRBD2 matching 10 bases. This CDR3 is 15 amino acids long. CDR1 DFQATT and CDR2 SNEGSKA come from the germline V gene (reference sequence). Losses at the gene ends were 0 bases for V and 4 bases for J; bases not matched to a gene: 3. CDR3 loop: CSARDRLAGYNEQFF. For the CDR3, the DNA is TGCAGTGCTAGAGATCGACTAGCGGGTTACAATGAGCAGTTCTTC.

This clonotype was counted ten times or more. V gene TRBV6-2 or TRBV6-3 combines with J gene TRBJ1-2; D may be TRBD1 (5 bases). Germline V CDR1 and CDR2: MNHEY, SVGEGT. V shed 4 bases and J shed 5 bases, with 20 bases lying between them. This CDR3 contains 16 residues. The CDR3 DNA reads TGTGCCAGCAGTTCACCGGGACGCTTAAGGCTATATGGCTACACCTTC. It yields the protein CASSSPGRLRLYGYTF.

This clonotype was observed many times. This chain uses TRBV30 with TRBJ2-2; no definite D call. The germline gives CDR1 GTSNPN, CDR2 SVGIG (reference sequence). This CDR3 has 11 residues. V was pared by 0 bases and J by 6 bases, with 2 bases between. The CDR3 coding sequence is TGTGCCTGGAGTGTAGCCGGGGAGCTGTTTTTT. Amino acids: CAWSVAGELFF.

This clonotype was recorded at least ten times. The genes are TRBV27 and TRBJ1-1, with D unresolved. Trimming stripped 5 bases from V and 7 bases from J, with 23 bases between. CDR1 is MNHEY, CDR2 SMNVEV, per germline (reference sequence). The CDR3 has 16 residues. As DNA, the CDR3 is TGTGCCAGCAGTCTAAAAGGAAATGTGCCCCGAGTTGAAGCTTTCTTT. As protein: CASSLKGNVPRVEAFF.

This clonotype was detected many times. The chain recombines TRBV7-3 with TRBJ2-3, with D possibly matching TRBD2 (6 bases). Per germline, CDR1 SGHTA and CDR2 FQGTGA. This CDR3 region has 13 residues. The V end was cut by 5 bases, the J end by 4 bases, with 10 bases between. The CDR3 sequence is CASSRGTPDTQYF. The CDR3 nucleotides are TGTGCCAGCAGCCGCGGGACCCCAGATACGCAGTATTTT.

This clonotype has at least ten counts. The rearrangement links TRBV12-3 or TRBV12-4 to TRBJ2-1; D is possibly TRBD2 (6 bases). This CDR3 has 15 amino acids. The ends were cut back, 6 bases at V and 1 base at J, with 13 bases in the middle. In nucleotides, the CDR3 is TGTGCCAGCAGGGCCCAGGGAGGTTCCTACAATGAGCAGTTCTTC. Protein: CASRAQGGSYNEQFF.

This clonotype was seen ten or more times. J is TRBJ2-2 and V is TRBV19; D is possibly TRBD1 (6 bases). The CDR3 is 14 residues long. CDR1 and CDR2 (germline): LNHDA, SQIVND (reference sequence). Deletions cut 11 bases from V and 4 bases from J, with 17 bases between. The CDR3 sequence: CAGGQGMSTGELFF. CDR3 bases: TGTGCCGGTGGCCAGGGGATGAGCACCGGGGAGCTGTTTTTT.

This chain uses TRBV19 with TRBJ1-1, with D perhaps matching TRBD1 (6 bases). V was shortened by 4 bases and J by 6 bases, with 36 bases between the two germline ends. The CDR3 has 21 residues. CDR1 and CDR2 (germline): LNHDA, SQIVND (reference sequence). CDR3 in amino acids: CASSKVLQGLRSLLVGAEAFF. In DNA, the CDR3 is TGTGCCAGTAGTAAGGTCTTACAGGGTTTAAGATCTTTATTGGTCGGGGCTGAAGCTTTCTTT. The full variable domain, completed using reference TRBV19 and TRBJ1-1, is DGGITQSPKYLFRKEGQNVTLSCEQNLNHDAMYWYRQDPGQGLRLIYYSQIVNDFQKGDIAEGYSVSREKKESFPLTVTSAQKNPTAFYLCASSKVLQGLRSLLVGAEAFFGQGTRLTVV.

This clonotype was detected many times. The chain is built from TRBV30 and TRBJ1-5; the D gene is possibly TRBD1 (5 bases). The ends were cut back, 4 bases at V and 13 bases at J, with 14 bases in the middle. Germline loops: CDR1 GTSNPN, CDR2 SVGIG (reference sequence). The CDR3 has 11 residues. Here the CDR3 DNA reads TGTGCCTGGAAGGTCGGGACTCTTCAGCATTTT. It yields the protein CAWKVGTLQHF.

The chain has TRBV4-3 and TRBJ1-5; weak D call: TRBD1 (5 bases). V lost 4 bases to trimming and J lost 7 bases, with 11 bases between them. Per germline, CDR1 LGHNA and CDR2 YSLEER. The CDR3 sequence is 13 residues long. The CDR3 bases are TGCGCCAGCAGCCCGGGGGTCGAGCAGCCCCAGCATTTT. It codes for CASSPGVEQPQHF.

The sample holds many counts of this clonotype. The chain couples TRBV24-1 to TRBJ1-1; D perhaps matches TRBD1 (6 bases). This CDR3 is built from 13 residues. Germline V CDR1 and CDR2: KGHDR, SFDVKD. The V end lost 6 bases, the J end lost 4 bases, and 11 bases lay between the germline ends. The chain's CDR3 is CATSRGGGTEAFF. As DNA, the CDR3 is TGTGCCACCAGTCGAGGGGGAGGCACTGAAGCTTTCTTT.

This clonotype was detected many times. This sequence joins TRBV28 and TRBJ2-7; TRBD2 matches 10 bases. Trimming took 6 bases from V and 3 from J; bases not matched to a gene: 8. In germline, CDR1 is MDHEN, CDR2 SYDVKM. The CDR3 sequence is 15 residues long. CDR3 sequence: CASRLGTSEYYEQYF. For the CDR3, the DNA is TGTGCCAGCAGGCTAGGGACTAGCGAATACTACGAGCAGTACTTC.

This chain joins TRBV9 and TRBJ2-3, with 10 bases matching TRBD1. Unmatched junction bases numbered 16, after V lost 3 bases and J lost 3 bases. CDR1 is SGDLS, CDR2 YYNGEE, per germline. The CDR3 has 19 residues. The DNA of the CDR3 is TGTGCCAGCAGCGCCGCCAGGACAGGGGGATCGGGCGCGACAGATACGCAGTATTTT. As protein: CASSAARTGGSGATDTQYF.

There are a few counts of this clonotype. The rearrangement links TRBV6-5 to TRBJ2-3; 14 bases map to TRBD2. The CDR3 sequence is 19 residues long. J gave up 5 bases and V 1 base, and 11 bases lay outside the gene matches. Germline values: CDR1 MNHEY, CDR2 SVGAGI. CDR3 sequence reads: CASSYLVPGLAGEEDTQYF. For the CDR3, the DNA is TGTGCCAGCAGTTACTTAGTTCCGGGACTAGCGGGGGAGGAAGATACGCAGTATTTT.